The source of this T cell receptor beta chain is a study of cytomegalovirus exposure and HLA in healthy donors. In the study overall: An earlier analysis found roughly 110 million unique TCR beta sequences from around 180 million T cells.

The germline V gene encodes CDR1 SGHTA and CDR2 FQGNSA. The V gene end was trimmed by 3 bases and the J gene end by 7 bases; junction bases not matched to a gene: 5. The CDR3 covers 13 residues. Study-level findings and limits: A later analysis found that most CMV-associated TCR beta chains appeared HLA-restricted. TCR beta V- and J-gene trimming was later associated with a missense DCLRE1C variant. 87-base-pair reads could not separate some V segments, including TRBV6-2 and TRBV6-3.

Researchers ran the PCR with 60 Vbeta and 13 Jbeta primers. Profiled with immunoSEQ multiplex PCR; TCRdb holds only in-frame clones, not every one. The sample contains more than 75,000 clones, about 76% of which appear only once. As concerns this clone: What it binds is unknown.

The sample was PBMCs. V is TRBV7-2 and J is TRBJ2-7, with TRBD2 identical over 8 bases. The receptor's source is a woman between 40 and 50 years old in good health and CMV-seropositive. CDR3 nucleotides: TGTGCCAGCAGCTTCGCCGGGGGGGGAGAGCAGTACTTC. The encoded protein is CASSFAGGGEQYF.